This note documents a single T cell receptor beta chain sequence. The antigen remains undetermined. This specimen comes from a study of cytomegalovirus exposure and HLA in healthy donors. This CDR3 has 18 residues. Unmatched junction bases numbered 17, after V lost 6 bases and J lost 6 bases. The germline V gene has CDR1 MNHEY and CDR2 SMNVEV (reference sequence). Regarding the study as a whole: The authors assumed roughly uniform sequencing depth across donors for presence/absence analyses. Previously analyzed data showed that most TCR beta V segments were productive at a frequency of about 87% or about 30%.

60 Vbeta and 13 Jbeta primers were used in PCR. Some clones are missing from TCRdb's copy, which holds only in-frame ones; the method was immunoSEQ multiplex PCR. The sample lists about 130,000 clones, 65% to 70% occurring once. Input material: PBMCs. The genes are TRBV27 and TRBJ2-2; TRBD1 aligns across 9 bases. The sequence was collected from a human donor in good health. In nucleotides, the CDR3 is TGTGCCAGCAGATCTGAGCCCTTGGGGACAGGGAAGGCCGGGGAGCTGTTTTTT. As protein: CASRSEPLGTGKAGELFF.